Listed below are T cell receptor beta chains from one sample, sequenced in a study of early T cells in non-severe SARS-CoV-2 infection. Each CDR3 protein is one row after TCRdb ran MiXCR on the 5' RACE reads. Of about 36,000 distinct CDR3 sequences listed, less than 7.5% are singletons. The sample was whole blood, taken at baseline. The receptors originated from an adult who was a healthcare worker with PCR-confirmed SARS-CoV-2 infection or an uninfected control (not recorded which). CDR3s include the opening cysteine and the closing phenylalanine or tryptophan. The order of the fields is CDR3 DNA, CDR3 protein, V gene, clone size, D gene, J gene. The D gene is left open where the match is weak. Not every row has a clone size; where given, it reads once, few, many or a size class.

CDR3nt: TGTGCCAGCAGCGTAGGGCCGGATCCCTCCTACGAGCAGTACTTC; CDR3aa: CASSVGPDPSYEQYF; v_gene: TRBV9; abundance: -; d_gene: -; j_gene: TRBJ2-7
CDR3nt: TGTGCCACTGGACAGGGGGCAACTGAAGCTTTCTTT; CDR3aa: CATGQGATEAFF; v_gene: TRBV11-2; abundance: -; d_gene: TRBD1; j_gene: TRBJ1-1
CDR3nt: TGTGCCAGCAGCCACAGGGGGCTCAACACAGATACGCAGTATTTT; CDR3aa: CASSHRGLNTDTQYF; v_gene: TRBV11-2; abundance: -; d_gene: TRBD1; j_gene: TRBJ2-3
CDR3nt: TGTGCCAGCAGCGAGGGGAATGAGCAGTTCTTC; CDR3aa: CASSEGNEQFF; v_gene: TRBV9; abundance: many; d_gene: -; j_gene: TRBJ2-1
CDR3nt: TGTGCAAGTCGCTTAGAGGGGGTTGAGGGCTATAATTCACCCCTCCACTTT; CDR3aa: CASRLEGVEGYNSPLHF; v_gene: TRBV12-2; abundance: few; d_gene: -; j_gene: TRBJ1-6
CDR3nt: TGTGCCAGCAGTTTAGCAGGGGATAGCAATCAGCCCCAGCATTTT; CDR3aa: CASSLAGDSNQPQHF; v_gene: TRBV12-3/TRBV12-4; abundance: -; d_gene: -; j_gene: TRBJ1-5
CDR3nt: TGTGCCAGCAGCTTACAGTCCGGTGGGGTACGAGTCGAAAAGGAGCAGTTCTTC; CDR3aa: CASSLQSGGVRVEKEQFF; v_gene: TRBV7-8; abundance: many; d_gene: -; j_gene: TRBJ2-1
CDR3nt: TGCGCCAGCAGCTTGTTAGGGGGAGCGCGGGCCAACGTCCTGACTTTC; CDR3aa: CASSLLGGARANVLTF; v_gene: TRBV5-1; abundance: many; d_gene: -; j_gene: TRBJ2-6
CDR3nt: TGTGCCAGCAGTTCCCCACCGGGACTAGCGGGAGGCCCCCGGGGGACCGGGGAGCTGTTTTTT; CDR3aa: CASSSPPGLAGGPRGTGELFF; v_gene: TRBV6-2/TRBV6-3; abundance: many; d_gene: TRBD2; j_gene: TRBJ2-2
CDR3nt: TGTGCCAGCAGTTCCAATAATTCACCCCTCCACTTT; CDR3aa: CASSSNNSPLHF; v_gene: TRBV27; abundance: few; d_gene: -; j_gene: TRBJ1-6
CDR3nt: TGTGCCAGCAGTGGACGGGACAAGCGTTCCCTAGGGAAGACCCAGTACTTC; CDR3aa: CASSGRDKRSLGKTQYF; v_gene: TRBV12-3/TRBV12-4; abundance: many; d_gene: -; j_gene: TRBJ2-5
CDR3nt: TGCGCCAGCAGCCAAGCACCCCGTCGGGGACAGGGATCAGATGAGCAGTTCTTC; CDR3aa: CASSQAPRRGQGSDEQFF; v_gene: TRBV4-3; abundance: -; d_gene: TRBD1; j_gene: TRBJ2-1
CDR3nt: TGTGCCAGTAGTATAAGAGGGGTGAACACTGAAGCTTTCTTT; CDR3aa: CASSIRGVNTEAFF; v_gene: TRBV19; abundance: few; d_gene: -; j_gene: TRBJ1-1
CDR3nt: TGTGCCATCAGTGTAAGAGCGAACACTGAAGCTTTCTTT; CDR3aa: CAISVRANTEAFF; v_gene: TRBV10-3; abundance: few; d_gene: -; j_gene: TRBJ1-1
CDR3nt: TGTGCCACCAGTGATCCCGGACAGTCTCGGGACTTC; CDR3aa: CATSDPGQSRDF; v_gene: TRBV24-1; abundance: many; d_gene: -; j_gene: TRBJ2-7
CDR3nt: TGTGCCAGCAGTTTTGCCACTGGGGCTGGGGAGCTGTTTTTT; CDR3aa: CASSFATGAGELFF; v_gene: TRBV12-3/TRBV12-4; abundance: many; d_gene: -; j_gene: TRBJ2-2
CDR3nt: TGTGCCAGCTCACCTCTTCCGGGTCCTATGAACACTGAAGCTTTCTTT; CDR3aa: CASSPLPGPMNTEAFF; v_gene: TRBV18; abundance: medium-sized; d_gene: -; j_gene: TRBJ1-1
CDR3nt: TGTGCCAGCTCACCAGTGCAGGCGCGGACGTTT; CDR3aa: CASSPVQARTF; v_gene: TRBV18; abundance: many; d_gene: -; j_gene: TRBJ1-5
CDR3nt: TGTGCCAGCAGTTACGGGCGGGGTAGCTATGGCTACACCTTC; CDR3aa: CASSYGRGSYGYTF; v_gene: TRBV6-5; abundance: many; d_gene: -; j_gene: TRBJ1-2
CDR3nt: TGTGCCAGCCAGCCGTCGGGCCAAGAGACCCAGTACTTC; CDR3aa: CASQPSGQETQYF; v_gene: TRBV9; abundance: medium-sized; d_gene: -; j_gene: TRBJ2-5
CDR3nt: TGTGCCAGCAGCTTGATGGGCTCAAACACCGGGGAGCTGTTTTTT; CDR3aa: CASSLMGSNTGELFF; v_gene: TRBV5-4; abundance: -; d_gene: -; j_gene: TRBJ2-2
CDR3nt: TGTGCCAGTCTCGACAGGGGGCGCGGGGCAGATACGCAGTATTTT; CDR3aa: CASLDRGRGADTQYF; v_gene: TRBV19; abundance: -; d_gene: TRBD1; j_gene: TRBJ2-3
CDR3nt: TGTGCCAGCAGTCGAGCGGTCACAGATACGCAGTATTTT; CDR3aa: CASSRAVTDTQYF; v_gene: TRBV6-5; abundance: many; d_gene: -; j_gene: TRBJ2-3
CDR3nt: TGTGCCAGCAGTCATAGCGGGCGCTCCTACAATGAGCAGTTCTTC; CDR3aa: CASSHSGRSYNEQFF; v_gene: TRBV6-5; abundance: many; d_gene: TRBD2; j_gene: TRBJ2-1
CDR3nt: TGTGCCAGCAGTTTAAGGGTCGGCGAGCAGTACTTC; CDR3aa: CASSLRVGEQYF; v_gene: TRBV6-2/TRBV6-3; abundance: -; d_gene: -; j_gene: TRBJ2-7
CDR3nt: TGTGCCACCAGCGGGGACACCGGGGAGCTGTTTTTT; CDR3aa: CATSGDTGELFF; v_gene: TRBV24-1; abundance: -; d_gene: -; j_gene: TRBJ2-2
CDR3nt: TGTGCCAGCAGCCACCCCCTGGACAGGAACTATGGCTACACCTTC; CDR3aa: CASSHPLDRNYGYTF; v_gene: TRBV3-1; abundance: few; d_gene: TRBD1; j_gene: TRBJ1-2
CDR3nt: TGTGCCAGCAGCTCGGGGGCTGGGGATGAGCAGTTCTTC; CDR3aa: CASSSGAGDEQFF; v_gene: TRBV28; abundance: -; d_gene: -; j_gene: TRBJ2-1
CDR3nt: TGTGCCAGCAGTTTGGCAGTTGGAACTGAAGCTTTCTTT; CDR3aa: CASSLAVGTEAFF; v_gene: TRBV27; abundance: many; d_gene: -; j_gene: TRBJ1-1
CDR3nt: TGCAGTGCTAGTGTCGTCTACGAGCAGTACTTC; CDR3aa: CSASVVYEQYF; v_gene: TRBV20-1; abundance: few; d_gene: -; j_gene: TRBJ2-7
CDR3nt: TGCAGTGCTAGACCCGAGACAGCGAACACCGGGGAGCTGTTTTTT; CDR3aa: CSARPETANTGELFF; v_gene: TRBV20-1; abundance: -; d_gene: -; j_gene: TRBJ2-2
CDR3nt: TGTGCCAGCAGAAGCGGGAGAGGGGAGACCCAGTACTTC; CDR3aa: CASRSGRGETQYF; v_gene: TRBV6-1; abundance: -; d_gene: TRBD2; j_gene: TRBJ2-5
CDR3nt: TGTGCCAGCAGCGGAATCGCAGGAGATACGCAGTATTTT; CDR3aa: CASSGIAGDTQYF; v_gene: TRBV6-2/TRBV6-3; abundance: many; d_gene: -; j_gene: TRBJ2-3
CDR3nt: TGTGCCAGCAGCCAGTCTAGCAGCTCCTACGAGCAGTACTTC; CDR3aa: CASSQSSSSYEQYF; v_gene: TRBV7-2; abundance: many; d_gene: -; j_gene: TRBJ2-7
CDR3nt: TGTGCCAGCCGGGACGGCTCTTTTGCAACTAATGAAAAACTGTTTTTT; CDR3aa: CASRDGSFATNEKLFF; v_gene: TRBV6-5; abundance: many; d_gene: -; j_gene: TRBJ1-4
CDR3nt: TGTGCCACCGGACAGGGAGGCACAGATACGCAGTATTTT; CDR3aa: CATGQGGTDTQYF; v_gene: TRBV15; abundance: -; d_gene: TRBD1; j_gene: TRBJ2-3
CDR3nt: TGTGCCAGCACCAACTTGTACGAGCAGTACTTC; CDR3aa: CASTNLYEQYF; v_gene: TRBV6-6; abundance: -; d_gene: -; j_gene: TRBJ2-7
CDR3nt: TGTGCCAGCAGCCCCCGGACAGGCGAGCCTACAGATACGCAGTATTTT; CDR3aa: CASSPRTGEPTDTQYF; v_gene: TRBV9; abundance: many; d_gene: TRBD1; j_gene: TRBJ2-3
CDR3nt: TGTGCCTGGAGTACGGGACAGAACTCTGGAAACACCATATATTTT; CDR3aa: CAWSTGQNSGNTIYF; v_gene: TRBV30; abundance: many; d_gene: TRBD1; j_gene: TRBJ1-3
CDR3nt: TGTGCCAGCAGTGCGGGACAGGGGGCCGATCAGCCCCAGCATTTT; CDR3aa: CASSAGQGADQPQHF; v_gene: TRBV28; abundance: many; d_gene: TRBD1; j_gene: TRBJ1-5
CDR3nt: TGTGCCAGCAGTTTGGACAGGGATGAGACCCAGTACTTC; CDR3aa: CASSLDRDETQYF; v_gene: TRBV7-6; abundance: -; d_gene: TRBD1; j_gene: TRBJ2-5